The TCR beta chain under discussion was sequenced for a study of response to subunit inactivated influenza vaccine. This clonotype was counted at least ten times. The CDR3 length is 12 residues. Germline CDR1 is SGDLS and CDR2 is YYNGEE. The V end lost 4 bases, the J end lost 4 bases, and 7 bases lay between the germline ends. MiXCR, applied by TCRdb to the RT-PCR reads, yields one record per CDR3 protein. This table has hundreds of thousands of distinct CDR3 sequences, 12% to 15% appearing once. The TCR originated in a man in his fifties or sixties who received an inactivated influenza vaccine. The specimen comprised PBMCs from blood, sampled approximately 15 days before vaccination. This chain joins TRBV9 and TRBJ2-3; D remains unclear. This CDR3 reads CASSSGADTQYF. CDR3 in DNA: TGTGCCAGCAGCTCTGGGGCAGATACGCAGTATTTT.